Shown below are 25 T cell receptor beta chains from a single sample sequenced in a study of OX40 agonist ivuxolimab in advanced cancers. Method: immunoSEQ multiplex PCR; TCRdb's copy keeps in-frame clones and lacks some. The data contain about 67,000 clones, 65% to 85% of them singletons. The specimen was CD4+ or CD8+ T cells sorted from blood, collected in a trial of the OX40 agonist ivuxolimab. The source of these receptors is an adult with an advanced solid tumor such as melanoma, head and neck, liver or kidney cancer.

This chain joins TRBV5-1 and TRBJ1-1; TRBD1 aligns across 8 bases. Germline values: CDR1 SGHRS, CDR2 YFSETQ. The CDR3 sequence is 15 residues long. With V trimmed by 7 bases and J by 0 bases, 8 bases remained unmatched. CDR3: CASHRGGFLNTEAFF. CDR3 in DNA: TGCGCCAGCCACAGGGGGGGCTTTCTGAACACTGAAGCTTTCTTT.

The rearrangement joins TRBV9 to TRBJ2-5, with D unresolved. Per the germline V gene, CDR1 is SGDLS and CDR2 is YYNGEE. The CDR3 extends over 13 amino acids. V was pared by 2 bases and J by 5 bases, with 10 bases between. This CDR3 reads CASSVHVMETQYF. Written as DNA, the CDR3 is TGTGCCAGCAGCGTCCACGTCATGGAGACCCAGTACTTC.

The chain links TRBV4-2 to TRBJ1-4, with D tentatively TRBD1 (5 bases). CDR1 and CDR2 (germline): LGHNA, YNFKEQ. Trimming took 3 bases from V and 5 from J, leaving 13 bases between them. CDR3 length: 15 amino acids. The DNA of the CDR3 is TGTGCCAGCAGCCAGGCAGGGAAACTAAATGAAAAACTGTTTTTT. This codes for CASSQAGKLNEKLFF.

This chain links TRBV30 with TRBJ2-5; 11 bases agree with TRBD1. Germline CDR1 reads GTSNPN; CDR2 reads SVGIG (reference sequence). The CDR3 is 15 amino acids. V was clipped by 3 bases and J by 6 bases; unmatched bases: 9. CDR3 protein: CAWSARDRGLKTQYF. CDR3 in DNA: TGTGCCTGGAGCGCCAGGGACAGGGGGTTGAAGACCCAGTACTTC.

DNA of the CDR3: TGTGCCAGCAGTGAACTAAGGGGAGAGAAGACCGGGGAGCTGTTTTTT. Amino acids: CASSELRGEKTGELFF. V and J are TRBV6-1 and TRBJ2-2; D possibly matches TRBD1 or TRBD2 (5 bases each). The germline gives CDR1 MNHNS, CDR2 SASEGT. CDR3 size: 16 residues. Trimming removed 2 bases from V and 5 bases from J, with 15 bases in between.

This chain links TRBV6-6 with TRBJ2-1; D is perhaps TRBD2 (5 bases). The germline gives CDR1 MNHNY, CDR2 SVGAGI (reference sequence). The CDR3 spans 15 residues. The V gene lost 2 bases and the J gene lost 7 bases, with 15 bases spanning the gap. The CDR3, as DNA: TGTGCCAGCAGTTACAAGCTTACTGAGGGAAATGAGCAGTTCTTC. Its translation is CASSYKLTEGNEQFF.

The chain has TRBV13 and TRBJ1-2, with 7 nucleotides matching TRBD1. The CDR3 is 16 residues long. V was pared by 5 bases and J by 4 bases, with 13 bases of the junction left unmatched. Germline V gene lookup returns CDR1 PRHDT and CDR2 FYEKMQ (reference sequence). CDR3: CASSRRATGTRYGYTF. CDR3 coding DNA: TGTGCCAGCAGCCGAAGGGCGACAGGGACCCGCTATGGCTACACCTTC. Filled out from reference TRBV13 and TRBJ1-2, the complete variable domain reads AAGVIQSPRHLIKEKRETATLKCYPIPRHDTVYWYQQGPGQDPQFLISFYEKMQSDKGSIPDRFSAQQFSDYHSELNMSSLELGDSALYFCASSRRATGTRYGYTFGSGTRLTVV.

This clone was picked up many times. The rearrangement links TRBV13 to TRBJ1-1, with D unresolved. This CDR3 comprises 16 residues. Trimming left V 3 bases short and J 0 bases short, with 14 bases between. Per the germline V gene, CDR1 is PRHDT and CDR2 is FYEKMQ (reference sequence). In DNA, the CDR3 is TGTGCCAGCAGCTTGGGAACCAGCAGTATGAACACTGAAGCTTTCTTT. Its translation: CASSLGTSSMNTEAFF.

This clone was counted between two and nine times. This CDR3 reads CASSLGGAGELFF. In nucleotides, the CDR3 is TGTGCCAGCAGCTTAGGGGGAGCCGGGGAGCTGTTTTTT. V and J are TRBV7-2 and TRBJ2-2; D is possibly TRBD2 (5 bases). Germline V CDR1 and CDR2: SGHTA, FQGNSA. The CDR3 is made up of 13 amino acids. Trimming cost V 1 base and J 6 bases, with 6 bases left between them.

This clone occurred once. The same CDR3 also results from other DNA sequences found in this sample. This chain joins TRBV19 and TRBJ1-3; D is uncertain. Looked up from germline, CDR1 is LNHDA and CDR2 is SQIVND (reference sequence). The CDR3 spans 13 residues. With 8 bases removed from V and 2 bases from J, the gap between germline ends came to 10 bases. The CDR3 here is CASSRTAGNTIYF. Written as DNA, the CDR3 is TGTGCCAGTTCTAGGACGGCTGGAAACACCATATATTTT.

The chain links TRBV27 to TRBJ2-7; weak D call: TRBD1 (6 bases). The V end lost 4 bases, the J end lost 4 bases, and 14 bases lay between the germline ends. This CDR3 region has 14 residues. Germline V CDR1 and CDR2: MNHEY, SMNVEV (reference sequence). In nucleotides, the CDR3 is TGTGCCAGCAGTTCCCGGGGCAGGGGTTACGAGCAGTACTTC. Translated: CASSSRGRGYEQYF.

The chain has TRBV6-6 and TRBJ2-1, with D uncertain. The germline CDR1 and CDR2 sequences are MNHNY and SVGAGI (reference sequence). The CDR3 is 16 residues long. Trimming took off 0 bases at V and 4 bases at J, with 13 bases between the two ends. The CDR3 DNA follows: TGTGCCAGCAGTTACTCCGAAGGACGGTCTTACAATGAGCAGTTCTTC. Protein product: CASSYSEGRSYNEQFF.

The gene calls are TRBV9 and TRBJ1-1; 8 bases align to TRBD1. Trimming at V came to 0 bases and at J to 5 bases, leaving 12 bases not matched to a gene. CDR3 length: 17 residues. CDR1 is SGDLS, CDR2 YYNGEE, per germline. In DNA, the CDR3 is TGTGCCAGCAGCGTAGACCCAGGGGGCCAAAGTCGGACTGAAGCTTTCTTT. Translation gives CASSVDPGGQSRTEAFF. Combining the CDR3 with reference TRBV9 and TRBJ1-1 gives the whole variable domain DSGVTQTPKHLITATGQRVTLRCSPRSGDLSVYWYQQSLDQGLQFLIQYYNGEERAKGNILERFSAQQFPDLHSELNLSSLELGDSALYFCASSVDPGGQSRTEAFFGQGTRLTVV.

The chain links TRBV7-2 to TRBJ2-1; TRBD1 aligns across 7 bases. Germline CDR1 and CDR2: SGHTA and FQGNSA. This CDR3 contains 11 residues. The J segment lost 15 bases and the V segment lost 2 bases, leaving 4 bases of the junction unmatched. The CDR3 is CASSLYQGVFF. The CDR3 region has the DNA TGTGCCAGCAGCTTATATCAGGGGGTGTTCTTC.

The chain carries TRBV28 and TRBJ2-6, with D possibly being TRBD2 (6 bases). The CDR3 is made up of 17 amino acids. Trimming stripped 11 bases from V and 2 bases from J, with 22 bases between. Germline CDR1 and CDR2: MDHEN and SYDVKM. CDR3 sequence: CAACGTESFAGANVLTF. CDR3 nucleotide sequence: TGTGCCGCGTGCGGGACGGAGTCTTTCGCTGGGGCCAACGTCCTGACTTTC.

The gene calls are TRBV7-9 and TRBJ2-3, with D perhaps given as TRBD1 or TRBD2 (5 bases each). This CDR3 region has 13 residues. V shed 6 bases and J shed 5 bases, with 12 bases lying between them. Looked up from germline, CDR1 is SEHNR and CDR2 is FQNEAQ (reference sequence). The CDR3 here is CASSRDLEDTQYF. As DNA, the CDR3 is TGTGCCAGCAGTCGGGACCTTGAAGATACGCAGTATTTT.

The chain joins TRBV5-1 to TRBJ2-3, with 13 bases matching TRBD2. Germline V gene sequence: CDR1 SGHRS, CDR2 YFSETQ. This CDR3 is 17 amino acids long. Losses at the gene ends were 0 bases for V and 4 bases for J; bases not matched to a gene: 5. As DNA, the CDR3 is TGCGCCAGCAGCTTGGGACTAGCGGGGGGAGGGGCAGATACGCAGTATTTT. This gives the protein CASSLGLAGGGADTQYF. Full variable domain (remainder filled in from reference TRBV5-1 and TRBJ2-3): KAGVTQTPRYLIKTRGQQVTLSCSPISGHRSVSWYQQTPGQGLQFLFEYFSETQRNKGNFPGRFSGRQFSNSRSEMNVSTLELGDSALYLCASSLGLAGGGADTQYFGPGTRLTVL.

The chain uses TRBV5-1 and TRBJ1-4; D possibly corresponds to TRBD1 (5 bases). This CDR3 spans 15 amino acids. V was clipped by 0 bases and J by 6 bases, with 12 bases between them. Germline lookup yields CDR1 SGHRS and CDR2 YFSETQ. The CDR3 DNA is TGCGCCAGCAGCTTGGCGTCGGGGGTGGATGAAAAACTGTTTTTT. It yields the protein CASSLASGVDEKLFF.

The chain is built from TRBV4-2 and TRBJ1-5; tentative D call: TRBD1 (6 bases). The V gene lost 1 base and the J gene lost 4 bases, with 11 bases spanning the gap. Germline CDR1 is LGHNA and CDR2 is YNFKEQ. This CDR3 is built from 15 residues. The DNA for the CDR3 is TGTGCCAGCAGCCAAGTTCAACAGGGAAATCAGCCCCAGCATTTT. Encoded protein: CASSQVQQGNQPQHF.

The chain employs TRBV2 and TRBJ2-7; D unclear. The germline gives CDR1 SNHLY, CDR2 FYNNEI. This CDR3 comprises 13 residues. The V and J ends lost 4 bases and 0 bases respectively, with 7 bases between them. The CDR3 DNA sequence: TGTGCCAGCAGTGCGGCAGTCTCCTACGAGCAGTACTTC. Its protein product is CASSAAVSYEQYF.

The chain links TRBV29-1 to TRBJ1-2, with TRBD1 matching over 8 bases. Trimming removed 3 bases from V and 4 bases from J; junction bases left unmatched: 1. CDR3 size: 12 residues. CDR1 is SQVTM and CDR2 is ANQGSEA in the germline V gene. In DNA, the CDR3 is TGCAGCGTTGATACAGGGGGCTATGGCTACACCTTC. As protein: CSVDTGGYGYTF.

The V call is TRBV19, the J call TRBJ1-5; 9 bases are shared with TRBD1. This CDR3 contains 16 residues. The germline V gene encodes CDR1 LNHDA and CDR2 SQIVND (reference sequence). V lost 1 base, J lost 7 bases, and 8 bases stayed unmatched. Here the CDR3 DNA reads TGTGCCAGTAGTATAGTGGGGACAGGGAATATGCAGCCCCAGCATTTT. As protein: CASSIVGTGNMQPQHF. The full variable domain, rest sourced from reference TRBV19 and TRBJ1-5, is DGGITQSPKYLFRKEGQNVTLSCEQNLNHDAMYWYRQDPGQGLRLIYYSQIVNDFQKGDIAEGYSVSREKKESFPLTVTSAQKNPTAFYLCASSIVGTGNMQPQHFGDGTRLSIL.

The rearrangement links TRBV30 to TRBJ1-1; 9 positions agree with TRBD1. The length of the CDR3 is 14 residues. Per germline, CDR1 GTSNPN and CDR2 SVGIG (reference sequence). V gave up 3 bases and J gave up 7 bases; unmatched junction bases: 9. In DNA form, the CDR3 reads TGTGCCTGGAGAATCTGGACAGGGGATGATGAAGCTTTCTTT. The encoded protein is CAWRIWTGDDEAFF.

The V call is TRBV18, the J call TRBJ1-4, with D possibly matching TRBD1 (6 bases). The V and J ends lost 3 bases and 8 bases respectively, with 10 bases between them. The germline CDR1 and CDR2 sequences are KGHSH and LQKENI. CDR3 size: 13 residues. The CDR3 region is CASSPGQLEKLFF. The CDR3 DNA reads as TGTGCCAGCTCACCCGGACAGTTAGAAAAACTGTTTTTT.

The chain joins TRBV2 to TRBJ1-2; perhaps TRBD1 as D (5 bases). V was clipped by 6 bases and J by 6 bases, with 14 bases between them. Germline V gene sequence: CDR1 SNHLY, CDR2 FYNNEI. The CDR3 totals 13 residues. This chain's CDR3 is CASSVAGGDGYTF. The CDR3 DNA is TGTGCCAGCAGCGTCGCGGGGGGAGATGGCTACACCTTC. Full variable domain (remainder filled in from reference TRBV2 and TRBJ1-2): EPEVTQTPSHQVTQMGQEVILRCVPISNHLYFYWYRQILGQKVEFLVSFYNNEISEKSEIFDDQFSVERPDGSNFTLKIRSTKLEDSAMYFCASSVAGGDGYTFGSGTRLTVV.